The clone carrying this T cell receptor (beta chain) has only a few counts. The data are from a study of blood T cells in healthy people across ages. A sample-barcoded 5' primer and a J-beta primer mix were used in a second PCR of roughly 6 to 11 cycles. Each cDNA molecule received a tag from a template-switch adaptor that had 12 random nucleotides. TCRdb redid the calling of the 5' RACE reads with MiXCR, one entry per CDR3 protein. The sample has roughly 1.5 million distinct CDR3 sequences; less than 45% are singletons. The length of the CDR3 is 16 residues. Unmatched junction bases numbered 5, after V lost 0 bases and J lost 5 bases. CDR1 is LGHDT and CDR2 is YNNKEL in the germline V gene (reference sequence).

Sequenced input: blood. The J gene is TRBJ2-1, the V gene TRBV3-1, with 9 nucleotides matching TRBD2. This sequence originates from a woman aged 18-30 years in good health. The CDR3 is CASSQDWLAGHNEQFF. CDR3 nucleotides: TGTGCCAGCAGCCAAGATTGGCTAGCGGGGCACAATGAGCAGTTCTTC.